Below are 25 T cell receptor beta chains sequenced from a single sample in a study of T-cell reconstitution after alpha-beta-depleted transplantation in children. It was with unique molecular identifiers that the TCRbeta library was prepared. TCRdb reprocessed the PCR reads via MiXCR and lists one record per CDR3 protein. The table records some 310,000 distinct CDR3 sequences, over 20% of them present only once. Specimen: PBMCs, mostly from graft donor cells, collected 180 days after TCRalphabeta/CD19-depleted stem cell transplant. These receptors all come from a male patient younger than 18 who had a stem cell transplant for acute lymphoblastic leukemia, so the T cells may come from the graft donor.

The gene calls are TRBV3-1 and TRBJ2-7, with 8 nucleotides matching TRBD1. This CDR3 spans 13 amino acids. After removal of 10 bases from V and 3 bases from J, the junction contained 8 bases not matched to a gene. From germline, CDR1 is LGHDT and CDR2 YNNKEL (reference sequence). The CDR3 is CATQDRVGYEQYF. CDR3 sequence (DNA): TGTGCCACCCAGGACAGGGTGGGCTACGAGCAGTACTTC.

This clonotype was seen repeatedly, ten times or more. The chain recombines TRBV29-1 with TRBJ1-2; a possible D gene is TRBD1 (5 bases). Between the trimmed V and J ends, which lost 3 bases and 3 bases, there was a span of 11 bases. The CDR3 extends over 13 amino acids. Germline V gene sequence: CDR1 SQVTM, CDR2 ANQGSEA. The CDR3 coding sequence is TGCAGCGTTGACCCGGGGGATGACTATGGCTACACCTTC. Protein sequence: CSVDPGDDYGYTF.

The rearrangement links TRBV5-6 to TRBJ1-5; D is undetermined. This CDR3 has 13 residues. Trimming cost V 2 bases and J 9 bases, with 12 bases left between them. The V gene's germline CDR1 is SGHDT and CDR2 YYEEEE. CDR3 coding DNA: TGTGCCAGCAGCTTCAACCGGGTCACGCCCCAGCATTTT. It specifies CASSFNRVTPQHF.

The sample holds one count of this clonotype. A much more abundant neighbour one base away suggests this may be a read error. Lacking the conserved final phenylalanine or tryptophan, this CDR3 likely reflects a read error. V gene TRBV20-1 combines with J gene TRBJ2-5; 8 nucleotides agree with TRBD2. The CDR3 is 14 residues long. V lost 6 bases, J lost 10 bases, and 16 bases stayed unmatched. The germline gives CDR1 DFQATT, CDR2 SNEGSKA (reference sequence). CDR3 loop: CSAPRTGGGGFQYL. For the CDR3, the DNA is TGCAGTGCCCCCCGGACGGGAGGGGGTGGGTTCCAGTACTTG.

This clonotype was detected a few times. The chain carries TRBV5-5 and TRBJ2-4; no clear D gene. The length of the CDR3 is 13 residues. V was trimmed by 2 bases and J by 7 bases, leaving 10 bases between them. Germline V CDR1 and CDR2: SGHKS, YYEKEE (reference sequence). For the CDR3, the DNA is TGTGCCAGCAGCTTACCGGTTAGGAACATTCAGTACTTC. This codes for CASSLPVRNIQYF.

This clonotype has only a few counts. The J gene is TRBJ2-7, the V gene TRBV5-1, with D perhaps TRBD1 (6 bases). V was clipped by 1 base and J by 5 bases, with 10 bases between them. Looked up from germline, CDR1 is SGHRS and CDR2 is YFSETQ. The CDR3 sequence is 13 residues long. The CDR3 DNA is TGCGCCAGCAGCTTGTACAGGGCTGACGAGCAGTACTTC. It specifies CASSLYRADEQYF.

The chain recombines TRBV7-8 with TRBJ2-1; D is ambiguous. This CDR3 spans 15 amino acids. CDR1 is SGHVS and CDR2 is FQNEAQ in the germline V gene. Trimming took 5 bases from V and 9 from J, leaving 20 bases between them. CDR3 sequence reads: CASSLVRSESGEQFF. CDR3 bases: TGTGCCAGCAGCCTAGTCCGAAGTGAAAGTGGTGAGCAGTTCTTC.

The chain links TRBV24-1 to TRBJ2-5, with a possible D match to TRBD1 (5 bases). V lost 2 bases and J 5 bases, leaving 17 bases between the germline ends. Germline V gene sequence: CDR1 KGHDR, CDR2 SFDVKD. The CDR3 contains 16 residues. CDR3 residues: CATSDSRTPSRETQYF. The DNA for the CDR3 is TGTGCCACCAGTGATTCTCGGACACCGTCCCGGGAGACCCAGTACTTC.

The chain joins TRBV15 to TRBJ1-1, with D unclear. The CDR3 has 14 amino acids. The ends were cut back, 2 bases at V and 3 bases at J, with 10 bases in the middle. Germline V CDR1 and CDR2: LNHNV, YYDKDF (reference sequence). The CDR3 nucleotides read TGTGCCACCAGCAGACTGGGGAGGGACACTGAAGCTTTCTTT. This sequence encodes CATSRLGRDTEAFF. Looking up the rest from reference TRBV15 and TRBJ1-1 gives the full variable domain: DAMVIQNPRYQVTQFGKPVTLSCSQTLNHNVMYWYQQKSSQAPKLLFHYYDKDFNNEADTPDNFQSRRPNTSFCFLDIRSPGLGDTAMYLCATSRLGRDTEAFFGQGTRLTVV.

This clonotype was found many times. The chain couples TRBV4-1 to TRBJ1-1; maybe TRBD1 (5 bases). The germline gives CDR1 MGHRA, CDR2 YSYEKL. The CDR3 loop spans 12 amino acids. V lost 6 bases and J lost 4, with 9 bases in between. The CDR3 region is CASSWGGTEAFF. The CDR3 nucleotides read TGCGCCAGCAGTTGGGGGGGCACTGAAGCTTTCTTT.

The gene calls are TRBV9 and TRBJ2-2, with TRBD2 matching over 7 bases. Losses at the gene ends were 2 bases for V and 7 bases for J; bases not matched to a gene: 8. Per germline, CDR1 SGDLS and CDR2 YYNGEE. This CDR3 has 15 amino acids. DNA for the CDR3: TGTGCCAGCAGCGTGGGGAGCGGGACCTTCGGGGAGCTGTTTTTT. Translated: CASSVGSGTFGELFF.

The sample holds a few counts of this clonotype. The CDR3 coding sequence is TGTGCCAGCAACCGCCTGGAGCGAGAGACCCAGTACTTC. This sequence encodes CASNRLERETQYF. The chain is built from TRBV28 and TRBJ2-5; the D is unclear. This CDR3 is built from 13 residues. Trimming cost V 7 bases and J 4 bases, with 13 bases left between them. Germline-derived CDR1 and CDR2 are MDHEN and SYDVKM.

The rearrangement uses TRBV7-3 and TRBJ2-2, with unresolved D. Trimming took 5 bases from V and 2 from J, leaving 6 bases between them. Germline CDR1 SGHTA, CDR2 FQGTGA. The CDR3 is made up of 13 amino acids. The chain's CDR3 is CASSPYNTGELFF. The CDR3 nucleotides read TGTGCCAGCAGCCCCTATAACACCGGGGAGCTGTTTTTT.

The chain recombines TRBV21-1 with TRBJ2-3; the listed D gene, TRBD1, was not tested against the DNA. TRBV21-1 is tagged as a pseudogene. There are 16 residues in the CDR3. CDR3 loop: CASSKWGWDRGNTQYF. In DNA, the CDR3 is TGTGCCAGCAGCAAATGGGGATGGGACAGGGGGAATACGCAGTATTTT.

CDR3 coding DNA: TGTGCCAGCAGTTACTCGAGAGTTAGGGCGGAGGGCACCATATATTTT. Encoded protein: CASSYSRVRAEGTIYF. The chain uses TRBV6-5 and TRBJ1-3; no reliable D call. The CDR3 consists of 16 residues. V dropped 0 bases and J dropped 9 bases, with 18 bases sitting between them. Germline loops: CDR1 MNHEY, CDR2 SVGAGI.

V gene TRBV20-1 combines with J gene TRBJ2-7; tentatively, D is TRBD2 (6 bases). The CDR3 is made up of 15 amino acids. In germline, CDR1 is DFQATT, CDR2 SNEGSKA (reference sequence). V dropped 1 base and J dropped 2 bases, with 15 bases sitting between them. The CDR3 loop is CSARGFVAGTYEQYF. The CDR3 coding sequence is TGCAGTGCTAGAGGTTTTGTGGCGGGAACCTACGAGCAGTACTTC.

CDR3 sequence: CASKLSGTGYGYTF. The CDR3 DNA reads TGCGCCAGCAAACTATCCGGGACAGGCTATGGCTACACCTTC. The rearrangement uses TRBV5-1 and TRBJ1-2; 8 bases are a match to TRBD1. The CDR3 consists of 14 residues. V gave up 6 bases and J gave up 4 bases; unmatched junction bases: 8. Germline CDR1 is SGHRS and CDR2 is YFSETQ.

The chain has TRBV6-5 and TRBJ2-7; 10 bases map to TRBD2. Trimming took 0 bases from V and 3 from J; bases not matched to a gene: 8. The CDR3 runs 17 residues. Looked up from germline, CDR1 is MNHEY and CDR2 is SVGAGI. The CDR3 loop is CASSYSKSGLAVYEQYF. The CDR3 nucleotides read TGTGCCAGCAGTTACTCGAAGTCCGGACTAGCGGTCTACGAGCAGTACTTC.

This chain links TRBV11-3 with TRBJ2-5; D is possibly TRBD2 (6 bases). The CDR3 consists of 15 residues. Deletions cut 1 base from V and 7 bases from J, with 16 bases between. CDR1 and CDR2 from the germline V gene are SGHNT and YENEEA. DNA of the CDR3: TGTGCCAGCAGCTTAGGCGGGGCAGGCAGGGCGACCCAGTACTTC. Its protein product is CASSLGGAGRATQYF.

This clonotype was detected a few times. The chain uses TRBV29-1 and TRBJ1-4; 7 bases map to TRBD1. Germline CDR1 and CDR2: SQVTM and ANQGSEA. With 4 bases clipped from V and 4 bases from J, the junction kept 6 bases outside the gene matches. This CDR3 spans 14 amino acids. Here the CDR3 reads CSVAGGQFNEKLFF. The CDR3 DNA sequence: TGCAGCGTTGCCGGGGGACAGTTTAATGAAAAACTGTTTTTT.

This chain uses TRBV7-3 with TRBJ2-7; 8 nucleotides align to TRBD1. CDR3 length: 15 residues. Germline loops: CDR1 SGHTA, CDR2 FQGTGA. J gave up 0 bases and V 5 bases, and 6 bases lay outside the gene matches. The CDR3: CASSIRQGHSYEQYF. The CDR3 region has the DNA TGTGCCAGCAGCATACGACAGGGGCACTCCTACGAGCAGTACTTC.

V gene TRBV5-1 combines with J gene TRBJ2-7, with TRBD1 identical over 8 bases. This CDR3 has 15 amino acids. V trimming: 1 base; J trimming: 2 bases; junction bases outside the gene matches: 5. Germline values: CDR1 SGHRS, CDR2 YFSETQ. The CDR3 nucleotides are TGCGCCAGCAGCTTGAAGACAGGGGAACCCTACGAGCAGTACTTC. The encoded protein is CASSLKTGEPYEQYF.

This clonotype appeared a few times. The genes are TRBV12-3 or TRBV12-4 and TRBJ1-1; 9 bases match TRBD1. The ends lost 3 bases at V and 0 bases at J; junction bases unmatched: 11. The CDR3 totals 18 residues. The CDR3 is CASSLPQGALVMNTEAFF. In nucleotides, the CDR3 is TGTGCCAGCAGTTTGCCACAGGGGGCTCTGGTCATGAACACTGAAGCTTTCTTT.

About this clonotype itself: At one end the junction does not follow the germline gene, possibly because of a read error. This rearrangement joins TRBV20-1 to TRBJ1-2; TRBD1 might be the D (5 bases). The CDR3 covers 17 residues. CDR1 DFQATT and CDR2 SNEGSKA come from the germline V gene (reference sequence). CDR3 residues: CCARVFHKRQPNYGYTF. CDR3 in DNA: TGCTGTGCTAGAGTTTTTCACAAGAGACAGCCTAACTATGGCTACACCTTC.

Only a few counts were recorded for this clonotype. The chain uses TRBV18 and TRBJ2-3; the match to TRBD2 covers 10 bases. The V gene's germline CDR1 is KGHSH and CDR2 LQKENI. CDR3 length: 15 residues. V was pared by 1 base and J by 5 bases, with 3 bases of the junction left unmatched. The CDR3 DNA follows: TGTGCCAGCTCACCACTAGCGGGAGGAGGAGATACGCAGTATTTT. Its translation: CASSPLAGGGDTQYF.